The rows below give T cell receptor beta chains drawn from one sample of a study of blood T cells in healthy people across ages. TCRdb re-called the 5' RACE reads through MiXCR, storing one row per CDR3 protein. This table holds fewer than 750,000 distinct CDR3 sequences, more than 45% found once. Material for sequencing was blood. Source of these receptors: a woman aged 80 or over in good health. CDR3s include the opening cysteine and the closing phenylalanine or tryptophan. D genes are given only for firm matches. The size field is filled for only some rows; it gives once, few, many or a size class.

d_call: -; j_call: TRBJ2-2; v_call: TRBV28; clone_size: -; cdr3_length: 15; cdr3_aa: CASSFSPPPGGELFF; cdr3_nt: TGTGCCAGCAGTTTCTCTCCCCCCCCAGGCGGGGAGCTGTTTTTT
d_call: TRBD2; j_call: TRBJ2-7; v_call: TRBV5-1; clone_size: -; cdr3_length: 17; cdr3_aa: CASTAGILAGGANEQYF; cdr3_nt: TGCGCCAGCACCGCGGGGATCTTAGCGGGGGGCGCGAACGAGCAGTACTTC
d_call: -; j_call: TRBJ2-3; v_call: TRBV12-3/TRBV12-4; clone_size: -; cdr3_length: 13; cdr3_aa: CASGRVSTDMQYF; cdr3_nt: TGTGCCAGCGGCAGAGTGAGTACAGATATGCAGTATTTT
d_call: -; j_call: TRBJ1-5; v_call: TRBV19; clone_size: -; cdr3_length: 14; cdr3_aa: CASSITGVAQPQHF; cdr3_nt: TGTGCCAGTAGTATCACCGGGGTGGCTCAGCCCCAGCATTTT
d_call: TRBD2; j_call: TRBJ2-6; v_call: TRBV27; clone_size: -; cdr3_length: 19; cdr3_aa: CASSPSPSGGLSGANVLTF; cdr3_nt: TGTGCCAGCAGTCCTTCCCCTAGCGGGGGACTCTCTGGGGCCAACGTCCTGACTTTC
d_call: -; j_call: TRBJ2-1; v_call: TRBV2; clone_size: -; cdr3_length: 13; cdr3_aa: CASRGQTAHEQFF; cdr3_nt: TGTGCCAGCAGGGGCCAAACGGCCCATGAGCAGTTCTTC
d_call: -; j_call: TRBJ1-6; v_call: TRBV2; clone_size: -; cdr3_length: 14; cdr3_aa: CASSPPSSGSPLHF; cdr3_nt: TGTGCCAGCAGCCCCCCATCTTCCGGCTCACCCCTCCACTTT
d_call: TRBD1; j_call: TRBJ2-4; v_call: TRBV27; clone_size: -; cdr3_length: 15; cdr3_aa: CASSLTGTGALEQYF; cdr3_nt: TGTGCCAGCAGTTTAACTGGGACAGGGGCCCTAGAGCAGTACTTC
d_call: -; j_call: TRBJ2-7; v_call: TRBV7-2; clone_size: many; cdr3_length: 13; cdr3_aa: CASSLDGSYEQYF; cdr3_nt: TGTGCCAGCAGCTTAGACGGATCCTACGAGCAGTACTTC
d_call: -; j_call: TRBJ2-5; v_call: TRBV2; clone_size: few; cdr3_length: 14; cdr3_aa: CASSEVGGKGTQYF; cdr3_nt: TGTGCCAGCAGTGAAGTCGGCGGAAAGGGGACCCAGTACTTC
d_call: TRBD1; j_call: TRBJ1-1; v_call: TRBV20-1; clone_size: -; cdr3_length: 17; cdr3_aa: CSARDEGGRGLYAEAFF; cdr3_nt: TGCAGTGCTAGAGATGAAGGTGGTAGGGGGCTCTACGCTGAAGCTTTCTTT
d_call: -; j_call: TRBJ2-3; v_call: TRBV3-1; clone_size: -; cdr3_length: 14; cdr3_aa: CASSQDGGPLTQYF; cdr3_nt: TGTGCCAGCAGCCAAGACGGAGGGCCCCTTACGCAGTATTTT
d_call: -; j_call: TRBJ2-7; v_call: TRBV4-3; clone_size: few; cdr3_length: 15; cdr3_aa: CASSQDSHGTYEQYF; cdr3_nt: TGCGCCAGCAGCCAAGATAGCCACGGTACCTACGAGCAGTACTTC
d_call: TRBD1; j_call: TRBJ2-2; v_call: TRBV4-2; clone_size: -; cdr3_length: 15; cdr3_aa: CASSKGQGSTGELFF; cdr3_nt: TGTGCCAGCAGCAAGGGACAGGGTAGCACCGGGGAGCTGTTTTTT
d_call: -; j_call: TRBJ1-2; v_call: TRBV5-1; clone_size: many; cdr3_length: 12; cdr3_aa: CASTLEGDGYTF; cdr3_nt: TGCGCCAGCACCCTTGAGGGAGATGGCTACACCTTC
d_call: -; j_call: TRBJ1-5; v_call: TRBV24-1; clone_size: many; cdr3_length: 12; cdr3_aa: CATSDGNQPQHF; cdr3_nt: TGTGCCACCAGTGACGGCAATCAGCCCCAGCATTTT
d_call: -; j_call: TRBJ1-2; v_call: TRBV25-1; clone_size: -; cdr3_length: 13; cdr3_aa: CASSEAGDYGYTF; cdr3_nt: TGTGCCAGCAGCGAGGCGGGGGACTATGGCTACACCTTC
d_call: -; j_call: TRBJ2-3; v_call: TRBV20-1; clone_size: -; cdr3_length: 14; cdr3_aa: CSARILSGTDTQYF; cdr3_nt: TGCAGTGCTAGGATCTTATCAGGCACAGATACGCAGTATTTT
d_call: -; j_call: TRBJ2-2; v_call: TRBV12-3/TRBV12-4; clone_size: many; cdr3_length: 15; cdr3_aa: CASSLSRYYTGELFF; cdr3_nt: TGTGCCAGCAGTTTAAGTCGATATTACACCGGGGAGCTGTTTTTT
d_call: TRBD2; j_call: TRBJ2-1; v_call: TRBV11-1; clone_size: -; cdr3_length: 16; cdr3_aa: CASSQTAGEGYNEQFF; cdr3_nt: TGTGCCAGCAGCCAGACAGCGGGAGAGGGATACAATGAGCAGTTCTTC
d_call: TRBD1; j_call: TRBJ1-4; v_call: TRBV4-2; clone_size: many; cdr3_length: 17; cdr3_aa: CASSQPSTGVTNEKLFF; cdr3_nt: TGTGCCAGCAGCCAACCAAGTACAGGGGTAACTAATGAAAAACTGTTTTTT
d_call: -; j_call: TRBJ2-1; v_call: TRBV14; clone_size: -; cdr3_length: 16; cdr3_aa: CASSQDRSGGINEQFF; cdr3_nt: TGTGCCAGCAGCCAAGATCGGAGCGGAGGAATCAATGAGCAGTTCTTC
d_call: -; j_call: TRBJ2-1; v_call: TRBV20-1; clone_size: -; cdr3_length: 13; cdr3_aa: CSVRGQPKETQFF; cdr3_nt: TGCAGTGTTAGAGGACAGCCTAAAGAGACCCAGTTCTTC